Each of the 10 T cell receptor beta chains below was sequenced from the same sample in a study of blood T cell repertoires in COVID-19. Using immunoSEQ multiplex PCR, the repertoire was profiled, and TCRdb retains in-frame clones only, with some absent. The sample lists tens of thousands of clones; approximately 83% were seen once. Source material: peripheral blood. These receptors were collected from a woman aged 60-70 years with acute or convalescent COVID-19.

DNA of the CDR3: TGCGCCAGCAGATGGGACAGTAACTATGGCTACACCTTC. It is translated as CASRWDSNYGYTF. V and J are TRBV5-1 and TRBJ1-2, with 7 bases that match TRBD1. V lost 5 bases and J lost 1; bases outside the gene matches: 2. CDR3 length: 13 residues. CDR1 is SGHRS, CDR2 YFSETQ, per germline. The full variable domain, its missing parts supplied by reference TRBV5-1 and TRBJ1-2, is KAGVTQTPRYLIKTRGQQVTLSCSPISGHRSVSWYQQTPGQGLQFLFEYFSETQRNKGNFPGRFSGRQFSNSRSEMNVSTLELGDSALYLCASRWDSNYGYTFGSGTRLTVV.

The CDR3 DNA follows: TGTGCCAGCACCCTCGGACTAGCAACCTACAATGAGCAGTTCTTC. Amino acid sequence: CASTLGLATYNEQFF. J is TRBJ2-1 and V is TRBV7-3; 8 nucleotides line up with TRBD2. The CDR3 runs to 15 residues. Trimming removed 7 bases from V and 2 bases from J; junction bases left unmatched: 7. Germline loops: CDR1 SGHTA, CDR2 FQGTGA.

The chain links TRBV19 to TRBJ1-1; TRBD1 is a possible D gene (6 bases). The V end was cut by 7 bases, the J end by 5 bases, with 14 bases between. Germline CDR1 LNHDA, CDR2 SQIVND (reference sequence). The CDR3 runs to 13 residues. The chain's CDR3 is CASKEQGGTEAFF. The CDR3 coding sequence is TGTGCCAGTAAGGAACAGGGAGGGACTGAAGCTTTCTTT.

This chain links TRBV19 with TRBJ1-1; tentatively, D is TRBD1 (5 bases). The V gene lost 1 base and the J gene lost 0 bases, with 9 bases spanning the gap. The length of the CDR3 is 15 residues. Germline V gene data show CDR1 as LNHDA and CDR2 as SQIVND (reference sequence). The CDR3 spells CASSIVAGMNTEAFF. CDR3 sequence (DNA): TGTGCCAGTAGTATAGTTGCAGGGATGAACACTGAAGCTTTCTTT.

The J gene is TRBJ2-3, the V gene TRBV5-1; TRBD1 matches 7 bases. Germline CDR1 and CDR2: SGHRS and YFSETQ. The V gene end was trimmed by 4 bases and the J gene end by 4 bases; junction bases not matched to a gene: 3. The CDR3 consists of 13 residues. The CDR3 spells CASSAQGADTQYF. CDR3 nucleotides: TGCGCCAGCAGCGCGCAGGGGGCAGATACGCAGTATTTT.

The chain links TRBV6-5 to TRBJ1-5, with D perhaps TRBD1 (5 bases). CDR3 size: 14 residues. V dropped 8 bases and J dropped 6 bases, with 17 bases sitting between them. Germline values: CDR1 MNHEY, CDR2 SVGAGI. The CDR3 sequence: CASRRQGRSQPQHF. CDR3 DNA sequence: TGTGCCAGCCGTAGGCAGGGAAGAAGTCAGCCCCAGCATTTT.

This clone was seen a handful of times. Here the CDR3 reads CASSETGRVGYTF. In DNA, the CDR3 is TGTGCCAGCAGTGAGACAGGGCGCGTTGGCTACACCTTC. The V and J genes are TRBV27 and TRBJ1-2; 7 bases agree with TRBD1. CDR1 MNHEY and CDR2 SMNVEV come from the germline V gene (reference sequence). V gave up 5 bases and J gave up 7 bases; unmatched junction bases: 7. CDR3 length: 13 amino acids.

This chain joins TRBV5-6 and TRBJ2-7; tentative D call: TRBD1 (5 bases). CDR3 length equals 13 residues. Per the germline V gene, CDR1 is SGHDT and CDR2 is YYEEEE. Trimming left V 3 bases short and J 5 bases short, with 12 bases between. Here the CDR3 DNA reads TGTGCCAGCAGCTCCCGGTCAGGGAACGAGCAGTACTTC. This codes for CASSSRSGNEQYF.

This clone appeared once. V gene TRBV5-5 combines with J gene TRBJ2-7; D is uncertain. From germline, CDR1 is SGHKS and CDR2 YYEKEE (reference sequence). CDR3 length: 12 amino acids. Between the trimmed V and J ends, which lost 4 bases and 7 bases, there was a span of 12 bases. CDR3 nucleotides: TGTGCCAGCAGCCCCGAGGTTGGTGAGCAGTACTTC. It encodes CASSPEVGEQYF.

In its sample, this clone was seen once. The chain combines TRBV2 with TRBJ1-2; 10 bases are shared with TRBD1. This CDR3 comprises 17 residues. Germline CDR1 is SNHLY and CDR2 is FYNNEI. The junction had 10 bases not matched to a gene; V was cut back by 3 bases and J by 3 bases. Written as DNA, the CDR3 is TGTGCCAGCAGTGACCGTCTCGACAGGGGGCAGGACTATGGCTACACCTTC. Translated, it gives CASSDRLDRGQDYGYTF.